This passage covers 31 T cell receptor beta chains from one sample sequenced in a study of CXCR3-negative and CXCR3-positive naive CD8 T cells. Researchers prepared the TRB cDNA libraries using 5' RACE with UMI labels. Each CDR3 protein gets one entry in TCRdb, which reprocessed the 5' RACE reads and gives no DNA. Its listing shows tens of thousands of distinct CDR3 sequences. Sample: naive CXCR3- CD8+ T cells from blood. The subset: CD45RO-CCR7+CD27+CD95- naive CD8+ T cells lacking CXCR3 (TNR3-). The source of these receptors is a human donor in good health. Some clones in this sample may be carry-over from other donors' samples.

The rearrangement joins TRBV3-1 to TRBJ2-5. CDR1 LGHDT and CDR2 YNNKEL come from the germline V gene (reference sequence). The CDR3 contains 12 residues. CDR3 sequence: CASSPREETQYF.

The genes are TRBV30 and TRBJ2-3; TCRdb indicates TRBD1, and absent DNA this call remains unverified. The CDR3 runs to 16 residues. Germline V gene data show CDR1 as GTSNPN and CDR2 as SVGIG (reference sequence). CDR3 sequence reads: CAWRDPPGGAEDTQYF.

The rearrangement uses TRBV12-3 or TRBV12-4 and TRBJ2-7; TCRdb indicates TRBD1, and absent DNA this call remains unverified. The CDR3 runs to 14 residues. CDR3 amino acids: CASSLGDRLVEQYF.

The chain recombines TRBV9 with TRBJ1-1. Germline lookup yields CDR1 SGDLS and CDR2 YYNGEE. The length of the CDR3 is 13 residues. The CDR3 here is CASSVDGNTEAFF.

The chain joins TRBV25-1 to TRBJ2-3; with no DNA, the TCRdb D assignment of TRBD2 cannot be verified. CDR1 and CDR2 (germline): MGHDK, SYGVNS. This CDR3 contains 13 residues. The CDR3 loop reads CASSEAGGFFAYF.

J is TRBJ2-1 and V is TRBV5-1; without DNA, the TCRdb call of TRBD1 cannot be checked. Germline V gene sequence: CDR1 SGHRS, CDR2 YFSETQ. The CDR3 consists of 16 residues. CDR3 protein: CASSLFSAGEGNEQFF.

The CDR3 sequence: CASSPYPGTSYEQYF. This chain joins TRBV28 and TRBJ2-7; the TCRdb call, TRBD2, lacks DNA for checking. CDR1 MDHEN and CDR2 SYDVKM come from the germline V gene. This CDR3 region has 15 residues.

This chain uses TRBV28 with TRBJ2-5; TCRdb's assignment of TRBD1 cannot be checked, as there is no DNA. The germline V gene has CDR1 MDHEN and CDR2 SYDVKM. This CDR3 has 16 amino acids. The CDR3 loop reads CASSFTVRGRQETQYF.

V and J are TRBV5-5 and TRBJ2-2. Germline values: CDR1 SGHKS, CDR2 YYEKEE (reference sequence). The CDR3 loop spans 14 amino acids. This chain's CDR3 is CASSLTDYTGELFF.

The rearrangement links TRBV12-3 or TRBV12-4 to TRBJ2-7; without DNA, the TCRdb call of TRBD1 cannot be checked. This CDR3 contains 14 residues. The CDR3 loop is CASRPRSSSYEQYF.

V gene TRBV7-2 combines with J gene TRBJ1-2; lacking DNA, the TRBD1 call made by TCRdb goes unchecked. Germline V gives CDR1 SGHTA, CDR2 FQGNSA. The CDR3 is made up of 15 amino acids. CDR3: CASSVDRGQNYGYTF.

The rearrangement links TRBV7-9 to TRBJ1-2; TCRdb's D call of TRBD1 is untestable without DNA. The V gene's germline CDR1 is SEHNR and CDR2 FQNEAQ (reference sequence). This CDR3 spans 15 amino acids. The CDR3 loop is CASSPSLQGNYGYTF.

The chain uses TRBV11-1 and TRBJ2-7. The CDR3 totals 14 residues. CDR1 is SGHAT and CDR2 is FQDESV in the germline V gene (reference sequence). CDR3 loop: CASSLYDSYFEQYF.

This chain connects TRBV11-3 to TRBJ1-1. This CDR3 spans 13 amino acids. Per the germline V gene, CDR1 is SGHNT and CDR2 is YENEEA. The CDR3 protein is CASSLDNAGEAFF.

The V gene is TRBV9, the J gene TRBJ2-1; TCRdb's assignment of TRBD1 cannot be checked, as there is no DNA. The CDR3 length is 15 residues. CDR1 is SGDLS and CDR2 is YYNGEE in the germline V gene. The CDR3: CASSARMGQNNEQFF.

The chain uses TRBV20-1 and TRBJ2-1. Germline V lookup: CDR1 DFQATT, CDR2 SNEGSKA (reference sequence). This CDR3 has 15 amino acids. CDR3: CSARDLTSSYNEQFF.

The chain is built from TRBV5-6 and TRBJ1-1; TCRdb picks TRBD1, but there is no DNA to check that call. The CDR3 length is 14 residues. Looked up from germline, CDR1 is SGHDT and CDR2 is YYEEEE. This CDR3 is CASSRWGLNTEAFF.

J is TRBJ2-1 and V is TRBV27. The germline V gene has CDR1 MNHEY and CDR2 SMNVEV (reference sequence). CDR3 size: 15 residues. CDR3 in amino acids: CASSFVGGIYNEQFF.

This chain links TRBV27 with TRBJ2-1. CDR1 is MNHEY, CDR2 SMNVEV, per germline (reference sequence). This CDR3 is built from 16 residues. CDR3 region: CASSFYDRASYNEQFF.

The chain carries TRBV10-3 and TRBJ2-7. The germline CDR1 and CDR2 sequences are ENHRY and SYGVKD. The CDR3 covers 15 residues. The CDR3 loop reads CAISDRPIEYYEQYF.

The gene calls are TRBV19 and TRBJ2-7; TCRdb gives TRBD1 as the D gene, but with no DNA this cannot be confirmed. The CDR3 length is 14 residues. Germline V gives CDR1 LNHDA, CDR2 SQIVND (reference sequence). The CDR3 sequence: CASSPSGTGIEQYF.

The gene calls are TRBV28 and TRBJ2-5. This CDR3 comprises 16 residues. Germline V gene data show CDR1 as MDHEN and CDR2 as SYDVKM. This CDR3 is CASSPHSGFRQETQYF.

This chain links TRBV28 with TRBJ1-1; without DNA, the TCRdb call of TRBD1 cannot be checked. Germline CDR1 MDHEN, CDR2 SYDVKM. The CDR3 extends over 12 amino acids. This chain's CDR3 is CASSLGQNEAFF.

The chain combines TRBV4-2 with TRBJ1-3; TCRdb indicates TRBD1, and absent DNA this call remains unverified. Germline V CDR1 and CDR2: LGHNA, YNFKEQ. The CDR3 spans 17 residues. The CDR3 spells CASSQARQVFSGNTIYF.

The chain combines TRBV11-2 with TRBJ2-1; TCRdb's D gene call, TRBD1, goes unchecked for lack of DNA. The germline gives CDR1 SGHAT, CDR2 FQNNGV. CDR3 length: 13 residues. The CDR3 region is CASILTGNNEQFF.

V is TRBV7-2 and J is TRBJ1-2. This CDR3 has 15 amino acids. Germline CDR1 and CDR2: SGHTA and FQGNSA. The CDR3: CASSLGQGLAYGYTF.

The chain has TRBV28 and TRBJ2-3; the TRBD1 assignment by TCRdb is unverifiable without DNA. The CDR3 extends over 13 amino acids. Germline V lookup: CDR1 MDHEN, CDR2 SYDVKM. The CDR3 spells CASSFEGADTQYF.

This chain connects TRBV6-5 to TRBJ2-5; the D call from TCRdb, TRBD1, cannot be confirmed without DNA. The CDR3 spans 16 residues. Germline CDR1 MNHEY, CDR2 SVGAGI. The CDR3: CASSYSPGGVEETQYF.

CDR3 amino acids: CASSTGTALDTQYF. The chain links TRBV4-3 to TRBJ2-3; absent DNA, TCRdb's TRBD2 call cannot be checked. CDR3 length equals 14 residues. Looked up from germline, CDR1 is LGHNA and CDR2 is YSLEER.

This sequence joins TRBV4-1 and TRBJ2-7. Germline V CDR1 and CDR2: MGHRA, YSYEKL. The CDR3 is 14 amino acids. The CDR3 loop is CASSSKDSSYEQYF.

This sequence joins TRBV6-2 or TRBV6-3 and TRBJ2-3. CDR3 length: 11 residues. Per germline, CDR1 MNHEY and CDR2 SVGEGT. The CDR3 is CASSYPDTQYF.